This entry features one T cell receptor beta chain sequence. Trimming stripped 3 bases from V and 5 bases from J, with 13 bases between. The CDR3 runs 13 residues. Per the germline V gene, CDR1 is GTSNPN and CDR2 is SVGIG (reference sequence). This specimen belongs to a study of blood T cell repertoires in COVID-19. Study details: Samples came from the United States, Italy and Spain, spanning acute and convalescent COVID-19.

Profiling relied on immunoSEQ multiplex PCR, and the TCRdb table lists in-frame clones only, not all of them. The repertoire consists of about 200,000 clones, with around nine tenths occurring once and the leading ten covering around 7%. The sequenced material came from peripheral blood. This TCR was sampled from a man in his forties with acute or convalescent COVID-19. This chain connects TRBV30 to TRBJ2-5; the D gene is possibly TRBD1 (6 bases). The CDR3 region has the DNA TGTGCCTGGAGACCCTCAGGGGTTGAGACCCAGTACTTC. Its translation: CAWRPSGVETQYF.